The 6 T cell receptor beta chains given below trace back to one sample, sequenced in a study of beta chain features in type 1 diabetes. Study observations and caveats: TCRB CDR3s from Type 1 diabetes patients were moderately but significantly shorter in all four CD4+ subsets.

Their cognate antigens are unknown. Of the isolated RNA, all was reverse transcribed, and so the sequenced material was expressed TCRB transcripts. Method: immunoSEQ multiplex PCR; TCRdb's copy keeps in-frame clones and lacks some. The sample contains 150,000 to 200,000 clones, approximately 9% of which appear only once. Sequenced: central memory CD4+ T cells from blood. The source of these receptors is a woman between 18 and 30 years old with type 1 diabetes.

Only a few counts were recorded for this clone. The rearrangement uses TRBV5-4 and TRBJ2-7; TRBD1 agrees at 9 bases. J gave up 6 bases and V 4 bases, and 11 bases lay outside the gene matches. This CDR3 has 15 amino acids. CDR1 is SGHNT and CDR2 is YYREEE in the germline V gene (reference sequence). The CDR3 reads CASSQANPTGGEQYF. In nucleotides, the CDR3 is TGTGCCAGCAGCCAAGCAAACCCGACAGGGGGCGAGCAGTACTTC.

The CDR3 region is CAQSLGGRSDTQYF. DNA for the CDR3: TGTGCCCAAAGCTTGGGGGGGCGGTCAGATACGCAGTATTTT. This chain connects TRBV7-9 to TRBJ2-3, with D possibly TRBD2 on 7 matching bases. Trimming took off 11 bases at V and 4 bases at J, with 19 bases between the two ends. Per the germline V gene, CDR1 is SEHNR and CDR2 is FQNEAQ (reference sequence). CDR3 length equals 14 residues.

The CDR3 is CASSLDLAGEEEQYF. DNA for the CDR3: TGCGCCAGCAGCTTGGATCTAGCGGGAGAGGAAGAGCAGTACTTC. V usage is TRBV5-1 and J usage is TRBJ2-7; 10 bases agree with TRBD2. Germline CDR1 and CDR2: SGHRS and YFSETQ. V shed 0 bases, J shed 7 bases, and the junction held 7 bases outside the gene matches. The CDR3 consists of 15 residues. The variable domain in full, completed from reference TRBV5-1 and TRBJ2-7, reads KAGVTQTPRYLIKTRGQQVTLSCSPISGHRSVSWYQQTPGQGLQFLFEYFSETQRNKGNFPGRFSGRQFSNSRSEMNVSTLELGDSALYLCASSLDLAGEEEQYFGPGTRLTVT.

CDR3 bases: TGTGCCAGCAGCTTTGAGGGGGTCGGCTACACCTTC. It yields the protein CASSFEGVGYTF. The chain couples TRBV7-9 to TRBJ1-2; TRBD1 might be the D (6 bases). The CDR3 covers 12 residues. V shed 3 bases and J shed 8 bases, with 10 bases lying between them. Germline values: CDR1 SEHNR, CDR2 FQNEAQ (reference sequence).

This clone has only a few counts. The rearrangement uses TRBV4-3 and TRBJ2-5; TRBD2 matches 8 bases. CDR1 and CDR2 from the germline V gene are LGHNA and YSLEER. The CDR3 is 16 residues long. V lost 0 bases and J lost 3; bases outside the gene matches: 6. The CDR3 DNA sequence: TGCGCCAGCAGCCAAGATCTGGGAGCGGGAGAAGAGACCCAGTACTTC. This sequence encodes CASSQDLGAGEETQYF.

The V call is TRBV7-7, the J call TRBJ2-7, with D tentatively TRBD1 (5 bases). V was pared by 5 bases and J by 3 bases, with 14 bases between. The CDR3 length is 14 residues. The V gene's germline CDR1 is SSHAT and CDR2 FNYEAQ (reference sequence). CDR3 amino acids: CASSPQGVGYEQYF. In nucleotides, the CDR3 is TGTGCCAGCAGCCCACAAGGGGTAGGCTACGAGCAGTACTTC.